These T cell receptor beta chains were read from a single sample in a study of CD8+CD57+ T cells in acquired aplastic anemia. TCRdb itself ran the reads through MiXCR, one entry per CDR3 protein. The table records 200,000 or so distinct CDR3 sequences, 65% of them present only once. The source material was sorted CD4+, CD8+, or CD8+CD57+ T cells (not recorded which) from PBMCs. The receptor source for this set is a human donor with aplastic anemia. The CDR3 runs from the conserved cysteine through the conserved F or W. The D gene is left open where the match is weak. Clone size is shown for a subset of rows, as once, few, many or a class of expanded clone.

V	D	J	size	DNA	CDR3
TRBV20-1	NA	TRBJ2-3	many	TGCAGTGCAAGGACCATACTCCTCGATACGCAGTATTTT	CSARTILLDTQYF
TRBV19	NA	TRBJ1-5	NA	TGTGCCAGTAGTCCGACAGCTACCAATCAGCCCCAGCATTTT	CASSPTATNQPQHF
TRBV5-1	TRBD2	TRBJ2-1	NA	TGCGCCAGCAGCTTGGGGGGGACTAGCCCTTCCAACAATGAGCAGTTCTTC	CASSLGGTSPSNNEQFF
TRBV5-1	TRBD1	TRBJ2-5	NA	TGCGCCAGCAGGTCCGGACAGGGGGGGGTTGAGACCCAGTACTTC	CASRSGQGGVETQYF
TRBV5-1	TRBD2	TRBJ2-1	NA	TGCGCCAGCAGCCCCGGACTAGCGGCCAATGAGCAGTTCTTC	CASSPGLAANEQFF
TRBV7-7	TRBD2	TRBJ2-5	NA	TGTGCTAGCAGCTTAGCGCGGGGGACGACCCAGTACTTC	CASSLARGTTQYF
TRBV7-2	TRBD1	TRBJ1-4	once	TGTGCCAGCAGCTTGGGGACAGCAGGAGAAAAACTGTTTTTT	CASSLGTAGEKLFF
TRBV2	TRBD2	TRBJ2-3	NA	TGTGCCAGCAGCAAAGAGGAGATTGATGGACTAGAGTTCTGGGATACGCAGTATTTT	CASSKEEIDGLEFWDTQYF
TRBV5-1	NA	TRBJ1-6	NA	TGCGCCAGCAGCTTGGGGGTGAGGCAGGGAAGTTCACCCCTCCACTTT	CASSLGVRQGSSPLHF
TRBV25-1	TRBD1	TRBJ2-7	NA	TGTGCCAGCAGTGATCTTACCGGGACAGGATACTACGAGCAGTACTTC	CASSDLTGTGYYEQYF
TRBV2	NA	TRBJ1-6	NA	TGTGCCAGCAGTGAAGAGAGGGGTTCACCCCTCCACTTT	CASSEERGSPLHF
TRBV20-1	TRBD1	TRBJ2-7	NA	TGCAGTGCTAGAAGGGGACAGGGGTCCCACGAGCAGTACTTC	CSARRGQGSHEQYF
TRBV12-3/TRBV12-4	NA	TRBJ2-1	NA	TGTGCCAGCAGCTTCCTATACAATGAGCAGTTCTTC	CASSFLYNEQFF
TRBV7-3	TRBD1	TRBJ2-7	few	TGTGCCAGCAGATCATCGACCGGGACAGGGGTCCACGAGCAGTACTTC	CASRSSTGTGVHEQYF
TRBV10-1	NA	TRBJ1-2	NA	TGCGCCAGCAGTGAGTCCACTTCCTATGGCTACACCTTC	CASSESTSYGYTF
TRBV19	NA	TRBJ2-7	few	TGTGCCAGTAGTATGAGGGAAGTGGGCTACGAGCAGTACTTC	CASSMREVGYEQYF
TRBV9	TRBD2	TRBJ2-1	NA	TGTGCCAGCAGCACCAGCGGGGCCAGCTCCTACAATGAGCAGTTCTTC	CASSTSGASSYNEQFF
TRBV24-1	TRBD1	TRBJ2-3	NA	TGTGCCACCAGTGATAGGGCAGGGGGCGCAGATACGCAGTACTTT	CATSDRAGGADTQYF
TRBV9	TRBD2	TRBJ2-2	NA	TGTGCCAGCAGCGCCAGGAGCGGGGGGGCAGGCACCGGGGAGCTGTTTTTT	CASSARSGGAGTGELFF
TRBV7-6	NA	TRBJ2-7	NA	TGTGCCAGCAGCTCCCAGTTACGGGGCTACGAGCAGTACTTC	CASSSQLRGYEQYF
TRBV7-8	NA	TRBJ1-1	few	TGTGCCAGCAGCTGGGGGGACCGTAACACTGAAGCTTTCTTT	CASSWGDRNTEAFF
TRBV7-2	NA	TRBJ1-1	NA	TGTGCCAGCAAGGTGGGACGGAGGAACACTGAAGCTTTCTTT	CASKVGRRNTEAFF
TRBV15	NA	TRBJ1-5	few	TGTGCCACCAGCAGTAGGACTCCCGGGAATCAGCCCCAGCATTTT	CATSSRTPGNQPQHF
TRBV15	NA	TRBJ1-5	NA	TGTGCCACCAGCAGAGATATCGGGTGGGATGACAATCAGCCCCAGCATTTT	CATSRDIGWDDNQPQHF
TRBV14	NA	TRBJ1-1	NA	TGTGCCAGCTCCTTAACCACTGAAGCTTTCTTT	CASSLTTEAFF
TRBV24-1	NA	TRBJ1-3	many	TGTGCCACCACGGACAGAGAGACCTTACTCTCTGGAAACACCATATATTTT	CATTDRETLLSGNTIYF
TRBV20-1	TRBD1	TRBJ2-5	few	TGCAGTGCCAGGACAGGGGGCGAAGAGACCCAGTACTTC	CSARTGGEETQYF
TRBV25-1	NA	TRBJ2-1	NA	TGTGCCAGCGGTGAATTGGGGGCTGGGAATGAGCAGTTCTTC	CASGELGAGNEQFF
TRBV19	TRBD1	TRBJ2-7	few	TGTGCCAGTACCCCCAGAGGGACAGGGACCTACGAGCAGTACTTC	CASTPRGTGTYEQYF
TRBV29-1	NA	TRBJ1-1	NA	TGCAGCGTTGGGAGGGGGGGGATGAACACTGAAGCTTTCTTT	CSVGRGGMNTEAFF
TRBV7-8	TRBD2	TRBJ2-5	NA	TGTGCCAGCAGCTTACGCGTCACTAGCGGGGGGTCCCAAGAGACCCAGTACTTC	CASSLRVTSGGSQETQYF
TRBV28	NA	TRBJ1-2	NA	TGTGCCAGCACCACAGGGTCAGTCGGCTACACCTTC	CASTTGSVGYTF
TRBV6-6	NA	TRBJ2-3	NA	TGTGCCAGCAGTTACGACCTCTTCGATACGCAGTATTTT	CASSYDLFDTQYF
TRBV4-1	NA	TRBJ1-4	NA	TGCGCCAGCAGCCAGACAGGTCTAGGGGGGGGTAATGAAAAACTGTTTTTT	CASSQTGLGGGNEKLFF
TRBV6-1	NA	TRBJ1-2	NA	TGTGCCAGCAGCCTACCGGGCAGAGTAACCTATGGCTACACCTTC	CASSLPGRVTYGYTF
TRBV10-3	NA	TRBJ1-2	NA	TGTGCCATCAGTGAGCCTCACCGCTATGGCTACACCTTC	CAISEPHRYGYTF
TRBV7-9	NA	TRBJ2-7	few	TGTGCCAGCAGTTTACAGGCTACCCCGACCCACGAGCAGTACTTC	CASSLQATPTHEQYF
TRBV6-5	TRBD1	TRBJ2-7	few	TGTGCCAGCAGCCAAGGACAGGGGTCGTACGAGCAGTACTTC	CASSQGQGSYEQYF
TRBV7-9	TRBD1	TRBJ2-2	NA	TGTGCCAGCAGCTTAGAAATTGGGACAGGAAACACCGGGGAGCTGTTTTTT	CASSLEIGTGNTGELFF
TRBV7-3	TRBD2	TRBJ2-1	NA	TGTGCCAGCAGTCCCCTCAGGCGGGAGGGGGACAATGAGCAGTTCTTC	CASSPLRREGDNEQFF
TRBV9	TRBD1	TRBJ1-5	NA	TGTGCCAGCAGCGAACAGGGGACGTATCAGCCCCAGCATTTT	CASSEQGTYQPQHF
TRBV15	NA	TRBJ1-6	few	TGTGCCACCAGCAGAGACAGTAATTCACCCCTCCACTTT	CATSRDSNSPLHF
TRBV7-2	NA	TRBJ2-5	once	TGTGCCAGCAACCCAGGGGGCGGGAGAGTACAGACCCAGTACTTC	CASNPGGGRVQTQYF
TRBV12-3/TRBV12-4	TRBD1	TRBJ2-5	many	TGTGCCAGCAGTACCTGGGACAGGGTGCGTTCCCAGTACTTC	CASSTWDRVRSQYF
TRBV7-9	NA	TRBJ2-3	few	TGTGCCAGCAGCCGATCGGACAGTCGGATAGATACGCAGTATTTT	CASSRSDSRIDTQYF
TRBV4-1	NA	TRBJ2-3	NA	TGTGCCAGCAGCTTGTCCGCCGGAGATACGCAGTATTTT	CASSLSAGDTQYF
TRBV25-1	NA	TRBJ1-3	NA	TGTGCCACCACCTCTATCTCTGGAAACACCATATATTTT	CATTSISGNTIYF
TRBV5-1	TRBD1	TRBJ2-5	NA	TGCGCCAGCAAGACAGGGGGACAAGAGACCCAGTACTTC	CASKTGGQETQYF
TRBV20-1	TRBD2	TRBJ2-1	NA	TGCAGTGCTGGAGAGACTAGCGGGGGTGAGCAGTTCTTC	CSAGETSGGEQFF